This TCR beta chain stems from a study of blood T cells in healthy people across ages. Study-wide results and caveats: Because sorting was not performed, PBMCs prevented conclusive naive versus antigen-experienced comparison.

Concerning this clonotype itself: What it binds is not known.

Roughly 9.5 milliliters of peripheral blood were drawn from each donor into EDTA-treated tubes. For the second PCR, which ran for roughly 6 to 12 cycles, a sample-barcoded 5' primer and a J-beta primer mix were used. TCRdb called the 5' RACE reads again in MiXCR, with one record for every CDR3 protein. The profile shows about 640,000 distinct CDR3 sequences, about 53% of them singletons. Trimming removed 1 base from V and 6 bases from J, with 14 bases in between. This CDR3 contains 15 residues. CDR1 and CDR2 from the germline V gene are SEHNR and FQNEAQ (reference sequence). The V and J genes are TRBV7-9 and TRBJ2-3; the D is unclear. The sample consisted of blood. The sequence came from a man in his 60s in good health. The CDR3 region is CASSLEGGRRDTQYF. The CDR3 DNA reads TGTGCCAGCAGCTTAGAGGGCGGACGACGGGATACGCAGTATTTT.